The clone carrying this T cell receptor (beta chain) was detected ten times or more. Its antigen is not known. The data belong to a study of regulatory T cells in long-lasting Graves disease. Study-wide results and limits: TCR diversity was lower in persistent than newly diagnosed Graves' disease. A greater number of public clonotypes (roughly 2,700) was shared by persistent patients than by new patients (approximately 910).

Arm-PCR of CDR3 regions and iRepertoire HTBI primers were the basis on which TCR beta libraries were built. One entry per CDR3 protein results from TCRdb running MiXCR on the multiplex PCR reads. This table holds 300,000 to 450,000 distinct CDR3 sequences, around 15% found once. As for time point: newly diagnosed GD, antithyroid drugs for less than 3 months. Construction of the TCR library relied on RNA isolated from PBMCs. This clonotype was obtained from a female donor with Graves disease. The specimen comprised peripheral blood mononuclear cells (PBMCs), sampled at new diagnosis, from a patient treated with antithyroid drugs.

The CDR3 DNA reads as TGTGCCAGCACCTGGGGCAGGAGGAACACTGAAGCTTTCTTT. This encodes CASTWGRRNTEAFF. The V and J genes are TRBV12-3 or TRBV12-4 and TRBJ1-1, with D tentatively TRBD1 (5 bases). The CDR3 length is 14 residues. Trimming removed 7 bases from V and 1 base from J, with 13 bases in between.